The 21 T cell receptor beta chains given below trace back to one sample, sequenced in a study of identical twins. TCRdb re-derived calls from the 5' RACE reads in MiXCR, one entry per CDR3 protein. The sample records under 900,000 distinct CDR3 sequences, approximately 13% being singletons. The data were also submitted as part of a second study, on yellow fever vaccine responses in identical twins.

Source material: PBMCs. The receptors derive from a woman between 18 and 29 years old in good health.

In its sample, this clonotype was seen a few times. V is TRBV10-2 and J is TRBJ2-2; TRBD1 agrees at 8 bases. Germline-derived CDR1 and CDR2 are WSHSY and SAAADI. The length of the CDR3 is 14 residues. Losses at the gene ends were 8 bases for V and 3 bases for J; bases not matched to a gene: 5. The CDR3 DNA follows: TGCGCCAGCCACAGGGGGGAGGACACCGGGGAGCTGTTTTTT. Its protein is CASHRGEDTGELFF.

Only a few counts were recorded for this clonotype. V usage is TRBV28 and J usage is TRBJ1-5; no firm D call. This CDR3 region has 11 residues. Trimming shortened V by 2 bases and J by 9 bases, and 5 bases separated the two germline ends. Germline CDR1 MDHEN, CDR2 SYDVKM. The CDR3 nucleotides are TGTGCCAGCAGTTTACCCGGGCCCCAGCATTTT. The encoded protein is CASSLPGPQHF.

V is TRBV9 and J is TRBJ2-5; TRBD2 is a possible D gene (6 bases). The CDR3 totals 15 residues. Germline loops: CDR1 SGDLS, CDR2 YYNGEE. V lost 0 bases and J 2 bases, leaving 11 bases between the germline ends. CDR3 sequence reads: CASSVDPSAQETQYF. Written as DNA, the CDR3 is TGTGCCAGCAGCGTAGACCCTAGCGCTCAAGAGACCCAGTACTTC. Based on the CDR3 plus reference TRBV9 and TRBJ2-5, the full variable domain is DSGVTQTPKHLITATGQRVTLRCSPRSGDLSVYWYQQSLDQGLQFLIQYYNGEERAKGNILERFSAQQFPDLHSELNLSSLELGDSALYFCASSVDPSAQETQYFGPGTRLLVL.

J is TRBJ2-2 and V is TRBV2; perhaps D is TRBD1 or TRBD2 (5 bases each). The CDR3 has 15 residues. The germline CDR1 and CDR2 sequences are SNHLY and FYNNEI. V shed 3 bases and J shed 1 base, with 9 bases lying between them. CDR3 in amino acids: CASSDRDGNTGELFF. The CDR3 DNA is TGTGCCAGCAGTGACCGGGACGGGAACACCGGGGAGCTGTTTTTT.

In this sample, this clonotype turned up a few times. The rearrangement links TRBV12-3 or TRBV12-4 to TRBJ2-7; TRBD2 might be the D (5 bases). The CDR3 totals 14 residues. V gave up 5 bases and J gave up 0 bases, with 11 bases separating them. CDR3 amino acids: CASSRRFFSYEQYF. DNA for the CDR3: TGTGCCAGCAGTCGGAGGTTCTTCTCCTACGAGCAGTACTTC.

This chain joins TRBV3-1 and TRBJ2-7, with D perhaps matching TRBD1 (6 bases). Germline V lookup: CDR1 LGHDT, CDR2 YNNKEL (reference sequence). CDR3 length: 14 amino acids. Trimming removed 0 bases from V and 6 bases from J, with 12 bases in between. CDR3 bases: TGTGCCAGCAGCCAAGATACAGGGCCGTCCGAGCAGTACGTC. As protein: CASSQDTGPSEQYV.

This chain uses TRBV28 with TRBJ2-3, with TRBD2 matching over 12 bases. The junction had 12 bases not matched to a gene; V was cut back by 6 bases and J by 5 bases. The CDR3 runs to 17 residues. Per the germline V gene, CDR1 is MDHEN and CDR2 is SYDVKM. CDR3 residues: CASSVSLGLAGQDTQYF. The CDR3 DNA sequence: TGTGCCAGCAGCGTCTCCCTGGGACTAGCGGGCCAAGATACGCAGTATTTT.

This clonotype occurred a few times. The genes are TRBV27 and TRBJ2-7, with 10 bases matching TRBD1. This CDR3 is built from 14 residues. The V segment lost 5 bases and the J segment 5 bases; nucleotides outside the gene matches: 6. CDR1 MNHEY and CDR2 SMNVEV come from the germline V gene (reference sequence). CDR3 sequence (DNA): TGTGCCAGCAGTCCCGACAGGGGGCTGCACGAGCAGTACGTC. Translation: CASSPDRGLHEQYV.

This clonotype was counted only a few times. The CDR3 here is CSARGVGTSGRETQYF. The CDR3, as DNA: TGCAGTGCTAGAGGAGTAGGGACTAGCGGGAGAGAGACCCAGTACTTC. The rearrangement uses TRBV20-1 and TRBJ2-5; 14 bases map to TRBD2. Trimming cost V 1 base and J 4 bases; bases outside gene matches: 5. CDR3 length: 16 amino acids. The germline V gene has CDR1 DFQATT and CDR2 SNEGSKA (reference sequence).

This clonotype was observed a few times. The chain uses TRBV5-1 and TRBJ2-5; D possibly corresponds to TRBD2 (6 bases). There are 15 residues in the CDR3. Looked up from germline, CDR1 is SGHRS and CDR2 is YFSETQ. Trimming stripped 4 bases from V and 3 bases from J, with 16 bases between. CDR3 DNA: TGCGCCAGCAGCCCCGGATCTGGAGGGGAAGAGACCCAGTACTTC. Translating gives CASSPGSGGEETQYF.

The chain couples TRBV5-1 to TRBJ2-3, with D perhaps assigned TRBD1 or TRBD2 (6 bases each). The CDR3 covers 17 residues. Germline assignment: CDR1 SGHRS and CDR2 YFSETQ. Trimming took 4 bases from V and 1 from J, leaving 19 bases between them. The CDR3 coding sequence is TGCGCCAGCAGCAGGGGGGACGGAGCATCGGGCACAGATACGCAGTATTTT. Encoded protein: CASSRGDGASGTDTQYF.

Here the CDR3 DNA reads TGTGCCACCTCGGACAGGGGGACGAAGAATGAGCAGTTCTTC. Translating it yields CATSDRGTKNEQFF. The genes are TRBV10-3 and TRBJ2-1, with 10 bases matching TRBD1. Looked up from germline, CDR1 is ENHRY and CDR2 is SYGVKD. Losses at the gene ends were 10 bases for V and 7 bases for J; bases not matched to a gene: 10. This CDR3 has 14 residues.

At least ten counts were recorded for this clonotype. J is TRBJ2-5 and V is TRBV7-9; a possible D gene is TRBD2 (6 bases). This CDR3 is 15 amino acids long. Per the germline V gene, CDR1 is SEHNR and CDR2 is FQNEAQ (reference sequence). Deletions cut 1 base from V and 2 bases from J, with 11 bases between. The CDR3 region has the DNA TGTGCCAGCAGCTTAGGACTAGTTGTTCAAGAGACCCAGTACTTC. This codes for CASSLGLVVQETQYF.

The table lists this clonotype with a few counts. This chain uses TRBV5-6 with TRBJ2-5; D call uncertain. The V and J ends lost 4 bases and 4 bases respectively, with 14 bases between them. The CDR3 is 14 residues long. Germline CDR1 is SGHDT and CDR2 is YYEEEE. CDR3 in DNA: TGTGCCAGCAGCACCGAAATAAAGCGAGAGACCCAGTACTTC. This codes for CASSTEIKRETQYF.

V usage is TRBV2 and J usage is TRBJ2-2, with no clear D. The CDR3 runs to 15 residues. The germline gives CDR1 SNHLY, CDR2 FYNNEI. Trimming cost V 2 bases and J 0 bases, with 7 bases left between them. This chain's CDR3 is CASSEQSTNTGELFF. In DNA, the CDR3 is TGTGCCAGCAGTGAACAGAGTACGAACACCGGGGAGCTGTTTTTT.

This clonotype has just a few counts. The chain carries TRBV6-6 and TRBJ1-2; D is uncertain. V dropped 0 bases and J dropped 8 bases, with 7 bases sitting between them. The CDR3 loop spans 12 amino acids. Germline loops: CDR1 MNHNY, CDR2 SVGAGI (reference sequence). The CDR3 DNA reads TGTGCCAGCAGTTACTCTGAGGGCGGCTACACCTTC. Its translation: CASSYSEGGYTF.

The V and J genes are TRBV12-3 or TRBV12-4 and TRBJ1-4; D remains ambiguous. The ends were cut back, 5 bases at V and 8 bases at J, with 15 bases in the middle. This CDR3 spans 14 amino acids. The CDR3 sequence is CASSKDTRREKLFF. The CDR3 DNA reads as TGTGCCAGCAGTAAGGATACTAGACGGGAAAAACTGTTTTTT.

The table lists this clonotype with a few counts. The chain couples TRBV15 to TRBJ2-1, with D perhaps TRBD1 (6 bases). Germline CDR1 reads LNHNV; CDR2 reads YYDKDF (reference sequence). The CDR3 sequence is 16 residues long. V was trimmed by 1 base and J by 4 bases, leaving 14 bases between them. The CDR3 reads CATSRGVQGKYNEQFF. CDR3 nucleotide sequence: TGTGCCACCAGCAGAGGGGTGCAGGGGAAGTACAATGAGCAGTTCTTC.

V is TRBV29-1 and J is TRBJ1-2; D is unresolved. The CDR3 is 18 amino acids. V was pared by 0 bases and J by 2 bases, with 22 bases between. Germline V lookup: CDR1 SQVTM, CDR2 ANQGSEA. CDR3 residues: CSVEDQSAPAFSNYGYTF. The CDR3, as DNA: TGCAGCGTTGAAGATCAAAGCGCCCCCGCCTTTTCGAACTATGGCTACACCTTC.

V and J are TRBV7-6 and TRBJ1-4; D remains unclear. This CDR3 contains 12 residues. CDR1 and CDR2 from the germline V gene are SGHVS and FNYEAQ. Trimming removed 7 bases from V and 3 bases from J, with 6 bases in between. CDR3 in amino acids: CASTLPNEKLFF. As DNA, the CDR3 is TGTGCCAGCACTCTTCCTAATGAAAAACTGTTTTTT.

The rearrangement joins TRBV7-9 to TRBJ1-1, with 9 bases aligning to TRBD1. Unmatched junction bases numbered 7, after V lost 0 bases and J lost 11 bases. Germline V gene sequence: CDR1 SEHNR, CDR2 FQNEAQ (reference sequence). The CDR3 has 14 amino acids. The CDR3 coding sequence is TGTGCCAGCAGCTTAGCGACCAGGACAGGGGTTGCTTTCTTT. Translated, it gives CASSLATRTGVAFF.